The rows below give T cell receptor beta chains drawn from one sample of a study of CD8 T cells in Susac syndrome. TCRdb itself ran the immunoSEQ multiplex PCR reads through MiXCR, one entry per CDR3 protein. The sample lists about 120,000 distinct CDR3 sequences, roughly 90% occurring once. Sequencing input: CD8+ T cells from PBMCs. Receptors were obtained from a human donor in good health. The CDR3 runs from the conserved cysteine through the conserved F or W. The D gene is left open where the match is weak. Clone sizes are given selectively: once, few, many, or a class where the clone is expanded.

-,TRBJ2-7,TRBV20-1,-,CSPIRDTSYEQYF,TGCAGTCCTATCCGGGACACTTCCTACGAGCAGTACTTC
-,TRBJ1-1,TRBV5-8,-,CASGSAEAFF,TGTGCCAGCGGGTCGGCCGAAGCTTTCTTT
-,TRBJ2-2,TRBV11-2,-,CASSLLARGITGELFF,TGTGCCAGCAGCTTACTCGCGCGCGGGATAACCGGGGAGCTGTTTTTT
-,TRBJ2-7,TRBV5-1,-,CASSLDPSSYEQYF,TGCGCCAGCAGCTTGGATCCTAGCTCCTACGAGCAGTACTTC
-,TRBJ1-1,TRBV20-1,-,CSANRGPANTEAFF,TGCAGTGCCAACCGAGGCCCAGCAAACACTGAAGCTTTCTTT
-,TRBJ2-5,TRBV3-1,-,CASRISTRAQYF,TGTGCCAGCAGGATTTCGACGAGGGCCCAGTACTTC
-,TRBJ1-2,TRBV29-1,-,CSVASAVGGGRTYGYTF,TGCAGCGTTGCATCGGCGGTCGGGGGCGGTAGAACCTATGGCTACACCTTC
-,TRBJ2-3,TRBV29-1,-,CSVEEPRDTQYF,TGCAGCGTTGAAGAGCCCAGGGATACGCAGTATTTT
once,TRBJ2-2,TRBV12-3/TRBV12-4,TRBD2,CASEAGASTGELFF,TGTGCCAGTGAGGCGGGAGCCTCGACCGGGGAGCTGTTTTTT
once,TRBJ1-1,TRBV21-1,-,CASSKVPGARFTFTEAFF,TGTGCCAGCAGCAAAGTACCGGGGGCTCGGTTCACTTTCACTGAAGCTTTCTTT
-,TRBJ1-6,TRBV20-1,-,CSARDTGSSYNSPLHF,TGCAGTGCTAGAGACACAGGGAGCTCCTATAATTCACCCCTCCACTTT
-,TRBJ2-1,TRBV4-1,TRBD2,CASSRVWAGGPDEQFF,TGCGCCAGCAGCCGCGTCTGGGCGGGAGGGCCCGATGAGCAGTTCTTC
-,TRBJ2-7,TRBV7-2,TRBD1,CASSLVQGVNEQYF,TGTGCCAGCAGCTTAGTCCAGGGGGTTAACGAGCAGTACTTC
-,TRBJ2-7,TRBV12-3/TRBV12-4,TRBD2,CASSLASGGGLNEQYF,TGTGCCAGCAGTTTAGCGTCGGGGGGTGGGCTAAACGAGCAGTACTTC
-,TRBJ2-7,TRBV29-1,TRBD1,CSVSRQGANYEQYF,TGCAGCGTTTCGCGACAGGGGGCTAACTACGAGCAGTACTTC
-,TRBJ2-7,TRBV7-9,-,CASTRTSYEQYF,TGTGCCAGCACCCGCACTAGCTACGAGCAGTACTTC
-,TRBJ1-5,TRBV7-2,TRBD1,CASSSDREGSQPQHF,TGTGCCAGCAGCTCGGACAGGGAGGGAAGTCAGCCCCAGCATTTT
-,TRBJ2-1,TRBV11-2,-,CASSFTGVYEQFF,TGTGCCAGCAGCTTCACGGGAGTATATGAGCAGTTCTTC
-,TRBJ2-5,TRBV4-2,TRBD2,CASSQETGLAYQETQYF,TGTGCCAGCAGCCAAGAGACGGGACTAGCGTATCAAGAGACCCAGTACTTC
-,TRBJ2-2,TRBV7-6,-,CASSSSPPGELFF,TGTGCTAGCAGCTCCAGTCCGCCCGGGGAGCTGTTTTTT
-,TRBJ1-5,TRBV19,-,CASSTTVGNQPQHF,TGTGCCAGTAGTACTACAGTGGGCAATCAGCCCCAGCATTTT
-,TRBJ1-1,TRBV18,-,CASHLDGGPLNTEAFF,TGTGCCAGCCACCTAGACGGGGGGCCCTTGAACACTGAAGCTTTCTTT